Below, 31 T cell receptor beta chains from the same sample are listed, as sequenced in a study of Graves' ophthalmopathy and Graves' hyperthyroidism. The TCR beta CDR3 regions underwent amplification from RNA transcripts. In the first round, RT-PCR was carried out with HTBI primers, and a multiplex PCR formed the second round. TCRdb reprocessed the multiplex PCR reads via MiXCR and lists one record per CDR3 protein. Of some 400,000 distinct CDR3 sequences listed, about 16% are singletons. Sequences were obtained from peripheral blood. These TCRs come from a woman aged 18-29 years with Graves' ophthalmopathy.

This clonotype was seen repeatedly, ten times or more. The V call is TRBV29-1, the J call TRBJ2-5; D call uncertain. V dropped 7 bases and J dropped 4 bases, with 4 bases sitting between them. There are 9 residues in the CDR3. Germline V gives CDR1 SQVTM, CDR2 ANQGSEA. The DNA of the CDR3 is TGCAGCGACGGAGAGACCCAGTACTTC. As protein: CSDGETQYF.

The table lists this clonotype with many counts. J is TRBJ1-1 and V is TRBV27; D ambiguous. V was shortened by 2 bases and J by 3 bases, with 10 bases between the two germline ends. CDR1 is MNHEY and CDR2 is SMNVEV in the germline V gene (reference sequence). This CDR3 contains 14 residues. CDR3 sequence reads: CASSLTSGDTEAFF. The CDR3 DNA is TGTGCCAGCAGTTTAACGTCAGGAGACACTGAAGCTTTCTTT.

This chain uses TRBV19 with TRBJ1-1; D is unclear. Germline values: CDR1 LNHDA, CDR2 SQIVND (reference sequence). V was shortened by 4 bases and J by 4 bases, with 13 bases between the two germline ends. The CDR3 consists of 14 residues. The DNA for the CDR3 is TGTGCCAGTAGTACCCATAACACGGTCACTGAAGCTTTCTTT. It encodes CASSTHNTVTEAFF.

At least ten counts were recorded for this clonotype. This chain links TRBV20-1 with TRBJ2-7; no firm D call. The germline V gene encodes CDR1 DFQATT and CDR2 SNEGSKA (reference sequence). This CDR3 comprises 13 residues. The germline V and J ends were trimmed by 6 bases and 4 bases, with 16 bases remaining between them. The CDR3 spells CSAHPPPGYEQYF. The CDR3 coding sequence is TGCAGTGCCCACCCACCACCTGGATACGAGCAGTACTTC.

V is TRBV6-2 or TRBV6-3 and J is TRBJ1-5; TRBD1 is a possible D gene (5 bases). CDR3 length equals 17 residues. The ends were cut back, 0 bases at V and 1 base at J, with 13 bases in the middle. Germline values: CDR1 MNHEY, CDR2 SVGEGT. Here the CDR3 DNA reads TGTGCCAGCAGTTACTCAAGGGGTCTTTTCAGCAATCAGCCCCAGCATTTT. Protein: CASSYSRGLFSNQPQHF.

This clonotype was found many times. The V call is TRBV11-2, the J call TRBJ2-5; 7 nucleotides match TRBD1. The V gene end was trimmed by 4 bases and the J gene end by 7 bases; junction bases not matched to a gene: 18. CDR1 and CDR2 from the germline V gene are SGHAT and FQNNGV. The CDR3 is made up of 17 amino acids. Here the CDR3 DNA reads TGTGCCAGCAGCTCAGGACAGGCCTTGCGTGGTGTTTTGACCCAGTACTTC. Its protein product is CASSSGQALRGVLTQYF.

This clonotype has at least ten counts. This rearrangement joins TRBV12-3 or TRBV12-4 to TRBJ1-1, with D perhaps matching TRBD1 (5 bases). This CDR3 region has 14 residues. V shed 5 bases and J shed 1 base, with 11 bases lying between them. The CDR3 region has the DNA TGTGCCAGCAGTCTTCGACAGCCGAACACTGAAGCTTTCTTT. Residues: CASSLRQPNTEAFF.

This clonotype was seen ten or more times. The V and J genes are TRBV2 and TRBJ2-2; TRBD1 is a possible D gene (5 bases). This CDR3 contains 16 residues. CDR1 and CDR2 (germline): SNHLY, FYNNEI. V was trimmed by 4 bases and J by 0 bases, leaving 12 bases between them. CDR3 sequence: CASSAAGLANTGELFF. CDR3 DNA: TGTGCCAGCAGTGCTGCAGGGCTTGCGAACACCGGGGAGCTGTTTTTT.

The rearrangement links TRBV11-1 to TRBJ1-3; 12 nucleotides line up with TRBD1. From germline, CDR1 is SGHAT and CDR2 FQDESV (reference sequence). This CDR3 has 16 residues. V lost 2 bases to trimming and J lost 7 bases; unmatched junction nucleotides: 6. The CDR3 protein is CASSLHWDRGRNTIYF. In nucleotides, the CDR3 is TGTGCCAGCAGCTTACATTGGGACAGGGGGCGGAACACCATATATTTT.

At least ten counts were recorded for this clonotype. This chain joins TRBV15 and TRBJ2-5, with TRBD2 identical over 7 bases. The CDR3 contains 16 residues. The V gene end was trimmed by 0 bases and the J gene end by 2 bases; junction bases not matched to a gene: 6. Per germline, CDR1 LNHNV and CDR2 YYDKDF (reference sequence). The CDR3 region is CATSRDFGGLQETQYF. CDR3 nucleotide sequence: TGTGCCACCAGCAGAGATTTTGGGGGACTACAAGAGACCCAGTACTTC.

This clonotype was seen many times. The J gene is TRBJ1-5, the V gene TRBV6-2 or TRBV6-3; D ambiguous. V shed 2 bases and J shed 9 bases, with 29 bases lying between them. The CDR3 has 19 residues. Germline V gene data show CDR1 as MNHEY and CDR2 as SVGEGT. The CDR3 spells CASSYASFARRRVERPQHF. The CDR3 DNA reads TGTGCCAGCAGTTACGCGAGCTTCGCCCGACGCCGGGTGGAGCGGCCCCAGCATTTT.

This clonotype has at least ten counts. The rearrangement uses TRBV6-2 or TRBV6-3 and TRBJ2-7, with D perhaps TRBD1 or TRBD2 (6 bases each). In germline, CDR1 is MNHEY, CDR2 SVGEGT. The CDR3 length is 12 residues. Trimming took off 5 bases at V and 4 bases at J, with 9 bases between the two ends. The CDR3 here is CASSQGRYEQYF. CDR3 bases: TGTGCCAGCAGTCAGGGGAGGTACGAGCAGTACTTC.

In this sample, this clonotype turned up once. The DNA for the CDR3 is TGTGCCAGCAGCATGCGAGGGGTCTTCTATGGCTACACCTTC. Protein: CASSMRGVFYGYTF. This chain uses TRBV28 with TRBJ1-2, with D possibly being TRBD1 (5 bases). V was cut by 6 bases and J by 4 bases, with 15 bases left in between. Germline V CDR1 and CDR2: MDHEN, SYDVKM. This CDR3 comprises 14 residues.

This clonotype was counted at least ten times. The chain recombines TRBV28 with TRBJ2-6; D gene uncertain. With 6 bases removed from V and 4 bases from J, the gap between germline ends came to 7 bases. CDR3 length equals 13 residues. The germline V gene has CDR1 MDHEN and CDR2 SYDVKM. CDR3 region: CASRMGGANVLTF. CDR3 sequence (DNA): TGTGCCAGCAGGATGGGGGGGGCCAACGTCCTGACTTTC.

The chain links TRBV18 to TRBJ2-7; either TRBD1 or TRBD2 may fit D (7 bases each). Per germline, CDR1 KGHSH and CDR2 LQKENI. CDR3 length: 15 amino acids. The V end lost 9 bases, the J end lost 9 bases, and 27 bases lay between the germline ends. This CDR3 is CASSRGPGGGNGQYF. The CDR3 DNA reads TGTGCCAGTTCGAGGGGGCCTGGCGGGGGAAACGGGCAGTACTTC.

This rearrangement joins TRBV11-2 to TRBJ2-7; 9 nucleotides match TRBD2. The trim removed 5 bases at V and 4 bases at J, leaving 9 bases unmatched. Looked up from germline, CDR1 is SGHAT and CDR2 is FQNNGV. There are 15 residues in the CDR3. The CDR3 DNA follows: TGTGCCAGCAGCGCTCTAGCGGGGCCGGGGTACGAGCAGTACTTC. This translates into CASSALAGPGYEQYF.

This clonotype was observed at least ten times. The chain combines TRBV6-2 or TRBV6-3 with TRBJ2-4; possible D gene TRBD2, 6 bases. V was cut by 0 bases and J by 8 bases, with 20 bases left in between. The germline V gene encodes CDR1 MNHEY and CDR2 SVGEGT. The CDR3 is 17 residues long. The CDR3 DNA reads TGTGCCAGCAGTTACTCGCTGGACTACGGGACGTCGGACATTCAGTACTTC. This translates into CASSYSLDYGTSDIQYF.

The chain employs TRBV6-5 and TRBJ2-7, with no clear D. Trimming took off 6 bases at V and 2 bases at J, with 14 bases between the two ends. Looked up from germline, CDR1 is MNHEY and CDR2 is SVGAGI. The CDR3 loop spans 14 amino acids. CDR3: CASSLLGETYEQYF. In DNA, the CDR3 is TGTGCCAGCAGCCTACTCGGCGAAACCTACGAGCAGTACTTC.

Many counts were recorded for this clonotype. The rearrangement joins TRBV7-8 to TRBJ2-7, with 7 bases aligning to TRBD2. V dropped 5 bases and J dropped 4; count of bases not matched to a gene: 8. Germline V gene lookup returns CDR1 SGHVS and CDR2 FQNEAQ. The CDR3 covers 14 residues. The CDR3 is CASSIGGIMYEQYF. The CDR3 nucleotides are TGTGCCAGCAGCATCGGGGGGATTATGTACGAGCAGTACTTC.

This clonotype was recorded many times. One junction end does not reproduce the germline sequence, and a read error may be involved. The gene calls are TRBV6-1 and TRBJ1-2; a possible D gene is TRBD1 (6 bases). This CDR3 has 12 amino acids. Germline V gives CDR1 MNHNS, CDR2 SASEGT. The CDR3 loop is CASSARTEPPPF. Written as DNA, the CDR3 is TGTGCCAGCAGTGCCCGGACAGAACCCCCTCCCTTC.

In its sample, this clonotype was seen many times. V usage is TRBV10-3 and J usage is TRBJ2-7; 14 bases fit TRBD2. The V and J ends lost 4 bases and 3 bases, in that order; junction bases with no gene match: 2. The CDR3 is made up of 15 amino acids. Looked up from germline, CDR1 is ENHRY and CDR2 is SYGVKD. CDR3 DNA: TGTGCCATCAGTGGTGGACTAGCGGGGGGCTACGAGCAGTACTTC. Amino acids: CAISGGLAGGYEQYF.

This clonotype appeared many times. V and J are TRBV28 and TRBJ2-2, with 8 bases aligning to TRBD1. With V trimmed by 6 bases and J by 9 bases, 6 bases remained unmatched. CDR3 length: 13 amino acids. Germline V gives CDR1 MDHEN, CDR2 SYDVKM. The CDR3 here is CASSTGGLRELFF. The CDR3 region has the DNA TGTGCCAGCAGCACAGGGGGTCTTCGGGAGCTGTTTTTT. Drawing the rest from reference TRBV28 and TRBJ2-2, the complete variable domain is DVKVTQSSRYLVKRTGEKVFLECVQDMDHENMFWYRQDPGLGLRLIYFSYDVKMKEKGDIPEGYSVSREKKERFSLILESASTNQTSMYLCASSTGGLRELFFGEGSRLTVL.

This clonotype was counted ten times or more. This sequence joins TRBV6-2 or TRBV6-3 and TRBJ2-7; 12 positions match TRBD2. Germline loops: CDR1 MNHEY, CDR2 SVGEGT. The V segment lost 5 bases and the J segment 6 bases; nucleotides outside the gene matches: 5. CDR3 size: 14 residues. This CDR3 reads CASSPLAGGREQYF. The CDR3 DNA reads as TGTGCCAGCAGTCCGCTAGCGGGAGGGCGCGAGCAGTACTTC.

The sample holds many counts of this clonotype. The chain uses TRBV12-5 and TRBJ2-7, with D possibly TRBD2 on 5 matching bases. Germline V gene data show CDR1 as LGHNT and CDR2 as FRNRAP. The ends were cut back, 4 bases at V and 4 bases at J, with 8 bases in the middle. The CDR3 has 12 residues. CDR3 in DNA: TGTGCTAGTGGTTCCGGGGTTTACGAGCAGTACTTC. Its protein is CASGSGVYEQYF.

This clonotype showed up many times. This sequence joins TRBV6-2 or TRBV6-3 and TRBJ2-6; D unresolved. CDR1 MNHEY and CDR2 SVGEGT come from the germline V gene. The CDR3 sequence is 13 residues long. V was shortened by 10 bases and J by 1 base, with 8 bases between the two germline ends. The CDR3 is CATLRSGANVLTF. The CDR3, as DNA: TGTGCCACCCTGCGGTCTGGGGCCAACGTCCTGACTTTC.

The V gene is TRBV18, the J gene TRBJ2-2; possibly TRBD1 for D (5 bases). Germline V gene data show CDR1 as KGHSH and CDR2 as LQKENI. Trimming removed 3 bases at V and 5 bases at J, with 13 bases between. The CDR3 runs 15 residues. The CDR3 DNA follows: TGTGCCAGCTCACCTGACAGACATCTAACCGGGGAGCTGTTTTTT. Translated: CASSPDRHLTGELFF.

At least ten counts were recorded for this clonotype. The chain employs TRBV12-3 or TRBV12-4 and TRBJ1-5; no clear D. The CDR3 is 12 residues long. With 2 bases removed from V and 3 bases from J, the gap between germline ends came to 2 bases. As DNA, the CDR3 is TGTGCCAGCAGTTTAAACAATCAGCCCCAGCATTTT. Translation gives CASSLNNQPQHF.

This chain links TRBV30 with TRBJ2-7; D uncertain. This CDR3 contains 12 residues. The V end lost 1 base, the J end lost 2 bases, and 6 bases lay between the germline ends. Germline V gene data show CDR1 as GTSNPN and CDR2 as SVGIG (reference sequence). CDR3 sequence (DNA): TGTGCCTGGAGTGGGCCAGCCTACGAGCAGTACTTC. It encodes CAWSGPAYEQYF. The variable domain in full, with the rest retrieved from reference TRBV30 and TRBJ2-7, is SQTIHQWPATLVQPVGSPLSLECTVEGTSNPNLYWYRQAAGRGLQLLFYSVGIGQISSEVPQNLSASRPQDRQFILSSKKLLLSDSGFYLCAWSGPAYEQYFGPGTRLTVT.

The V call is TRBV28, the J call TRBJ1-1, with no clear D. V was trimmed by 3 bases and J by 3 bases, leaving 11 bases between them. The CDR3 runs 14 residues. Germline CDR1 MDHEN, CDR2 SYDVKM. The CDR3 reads CASSFLRDDTEAFF. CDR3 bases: TGTGCCAGCAGTTTCCTCCGGGATGACACTGAAGCTTTCTTT.

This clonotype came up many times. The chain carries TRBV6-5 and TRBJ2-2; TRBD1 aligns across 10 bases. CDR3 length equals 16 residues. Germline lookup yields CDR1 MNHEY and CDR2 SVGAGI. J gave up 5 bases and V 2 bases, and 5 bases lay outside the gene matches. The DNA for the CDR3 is TGTGCCAGCAGTTACAGGGGGACAGGGGTGACCGGGGAGCTGTTTTTT. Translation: CASSYRGTGVTGELFF.

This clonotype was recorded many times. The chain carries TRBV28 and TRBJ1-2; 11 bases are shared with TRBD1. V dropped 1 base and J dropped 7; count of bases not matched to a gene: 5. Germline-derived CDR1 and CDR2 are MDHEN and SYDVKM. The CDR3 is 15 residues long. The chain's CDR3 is CASSLSGQGAFGYTF. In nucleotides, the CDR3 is TGTGCCAGCAGTTTATCCGGACAGGGGGCATTTGGCTACACCTTC.